The T cell receptor beta chain described here comes from a study of breast tumors, draining lymph nodes, adjacent tissues. This clonotype is deemed medium-sized. Its antigen is not identified. The study, taken as a whole, reports: Findings are consistent with lymph node origin and intratumoral expansion of most tumor T cells. Luminal-like breast cancer showed significantly higher tumor–nontumor repertoire similarity than basal-like. The lymph node origin of tumor T cells was framed as consistent with a hypothesis, not demonstrated. Compared with lymph nodes, tumors were less diverse; compared with nontumor tissue, more.

TCRdb re-called the multiplex PCR reads with MiXCR, one entry per CDR3 protein. Here the sample spans about 20,000 distinct CDR3 sequences, 50% being singletons. V dropped 6 bases and J dropped 7; count of bases not matched to a gene: 5. The CDR3 spans 12 residues. Germline V gene lookup returns CDR1 DFQATT and CDR2 SNEGSKA (reference sequence). The sequencing sample was made of breast tumor tissue. This receptor was taken from a female donor with breast cancer. Some clones in this sample may be carry-over from other donors' samples. The rearrangement links TRBV20-1 to TRBJ1-2; 10 bases map to TRBD1. The CDR3: CSAPTGGVGYTF. DNA of the CDR3: TGCAGTGCACCGACAGGGGGCGTTGGCTACACCTTC.